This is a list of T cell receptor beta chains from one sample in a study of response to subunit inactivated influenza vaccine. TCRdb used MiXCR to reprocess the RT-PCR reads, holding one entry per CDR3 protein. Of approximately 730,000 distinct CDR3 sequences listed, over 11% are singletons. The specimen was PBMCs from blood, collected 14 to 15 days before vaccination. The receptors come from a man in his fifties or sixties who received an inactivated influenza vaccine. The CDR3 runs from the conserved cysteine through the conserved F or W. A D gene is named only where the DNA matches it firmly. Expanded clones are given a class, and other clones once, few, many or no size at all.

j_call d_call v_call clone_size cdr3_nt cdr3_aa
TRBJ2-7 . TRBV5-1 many TGCGCCAGCAGCCCCGGACACCTAATCTCCTACGAGCAGTACTTC CASSPGHLISYEQYF
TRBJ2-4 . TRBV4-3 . TGCGCCAGCAGCCAAGAATTGACCGCCAAAAACATTCAGTACTTC CASSQELTAKNIQYF
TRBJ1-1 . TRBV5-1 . TGCGCCAGCAGCGCCCTGACCGGGGCCCTAAACGCTGAAGCTTTCTTT CASSALTGALNAEAFF
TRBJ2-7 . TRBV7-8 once TGTGCCAGCAGCTTAGTGGTTTCCGAGCAGTACTTC CASSLVVSEQYF
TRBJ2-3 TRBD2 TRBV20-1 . TGCAGTGCCGGACTAGCGGGGTTAGATACGCAGTATTTT CSAGLAGLDTQYF
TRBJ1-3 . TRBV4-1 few TGCGCCAGCAGCCCGGGTCGGGCTTCAGGAAACACCATATATTTT CASSPGRASGNTIYF
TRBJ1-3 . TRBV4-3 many TGCGCCAGCAGCCAGATGGACAGCATCTCTGGAAACACCATATATTTT CASSQMDSISGNTIYF
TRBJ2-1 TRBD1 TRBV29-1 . TGCAGCGTTATAACAGGGGTCTCCTACAATGAGCAGTTCTTC CSVITGVSYNEQFF
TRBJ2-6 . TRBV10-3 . TGTGCCATCAGTCCAGGGAGCTCTGGGGCCAACGTCCTGACTTTC CAISPGSSGANVLTF
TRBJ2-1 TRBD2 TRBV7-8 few TGTGCCAGCAGCTTTGGGACTAGCGGGATAGGGTCCTACAATGAGCAGTTCTTC CASSFGTSGIGSYNEQFF
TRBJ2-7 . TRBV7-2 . TGTGCCAGCAGCTTAGCAGGGCCGGGTGGAAGCGGGCAGTACTTC CASSLAGPGGSGQYF
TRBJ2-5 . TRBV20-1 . TGCAGTGCTAGACCTGGGACGGATTCGGTCGAGACCCAGTACTTC CSARPGTDSVETQYF
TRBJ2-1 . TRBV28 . TGTGCCAGCATCAGGGGGGCCAACTACAATGAGCAGTTCTTC CASIRGANYNEQFF
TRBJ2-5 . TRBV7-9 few TGTGCCAGCAGACTCCAGGGTGGGGGGGAGACCCAGTACTTC CASRLQGGGETQYF
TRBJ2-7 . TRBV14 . TGTGCCAGCAGCCAAGACTGGGAACACGAGCAGTACTTC CASSQDWEHEQYF
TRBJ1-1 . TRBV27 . TGTGCCAGCAGTTCCCATAGACAGGTTAACACTGAAGCTTTCTTT CASSSHRQVNTEAFF
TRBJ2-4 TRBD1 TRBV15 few TGTGCCACCAGCAGATTTTCAGGGACAGGGCCAGACATTCAGTACTTC CATSRFSGTGPDIQYF
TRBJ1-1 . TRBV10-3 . TGTGCCATCAGTGAGTCGATTGGAGGGGAAGCTTTCTTT CAISESIGGEAFF
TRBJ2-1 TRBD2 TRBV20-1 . TGCAGTGCGTGGACTAGCGGGGAATACAATGAGCAGTTCTTC CSAWTSGEYNEQFF
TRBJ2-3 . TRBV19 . TGTGCCAGTAGTATGACAGATAGCACAGATACGCAGTATTTT CASSMTDSTDTQYF
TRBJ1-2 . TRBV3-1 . TGTGCCAGCAGCCAAGTCTCCAGTTCGTGGGGCTACACCTTC CASSQVSSSWGYTF
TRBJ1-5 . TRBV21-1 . TGTGCCAGCAGCTCCCGGGGGGGCCCGGACAGGTATGATCAGCCCCAGCATTTT CASSSRGGPDRYDQPQHF
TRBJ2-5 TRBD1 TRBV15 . TGTGCCACCAGCCCCCGGACAGGAGGCGGAGAGACCCAGTACTTC CATSPRTGGGETQYF
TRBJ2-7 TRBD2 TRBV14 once TGTGCCAGCAGCCAAGATTGGCTAGCGGGGTTCTACGAGCAGTACTTC CASSQDWLAGFYEQYF
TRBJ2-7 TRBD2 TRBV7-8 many TGTGCCAGCAGCTATCCGGGAGGTGGGACTAGCGGCCTTGCTCCCTACGAGCAGTACTTC CASSYPGGGTSGLAPYEQYF
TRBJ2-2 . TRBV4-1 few TGCGCCAGCAGCTCGCGCCCCCGGCAGGGACGCACCGGGGAGCTGTTTTTT CASSSRPRQGRTGELFF
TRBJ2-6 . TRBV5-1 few TGCGCCAGCAGCTTTTGGGCAGGCATTCCCTCTGGGGCCAACGTCCTGACTTTC CASSFWAGIPSGANVLTF
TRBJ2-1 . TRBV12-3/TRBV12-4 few TGTGCCAGCAGTCCCCTCGGCGGGAACAATGAGCAGTTCTTC CASSPLGGNNEQFF
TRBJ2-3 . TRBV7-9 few TGTGCCAGCAGCGGTCCGGGGTCAGATACGCAGTATTTT CASSGPGSDTQYF
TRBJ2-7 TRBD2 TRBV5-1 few TGCGCCAGCAGCTTAGGGACTAGCGGGAGGGGATCCTACGAGCAGTACTTC CASSLGTSGRGSYEQYF
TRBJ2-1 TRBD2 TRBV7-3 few TGTGCCAGCAGCTCCGAGGGACTAGCGGGAGCCGGGGACTCCTACAATGAGCAGTTCTTC CASSSEGLAGAGDSYNEQFF
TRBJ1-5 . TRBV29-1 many TGCAGTGTGACAGAAAATAGCAATCAGCCCCAGCATTTT CSVTENSNQPQHF
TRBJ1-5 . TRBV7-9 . TGTGCCAGCAGCTCCGGGACCAGTGGTCAGCCCCAGCATTTT CASSSGTSGQPQHF
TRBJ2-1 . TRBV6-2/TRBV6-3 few TGTGCCAGCAGTTACCATCGGGAGCAGTTCTTC CASSYHREQFF
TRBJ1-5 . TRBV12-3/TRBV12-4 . TGTGCCAGCAGTTTCAGGGGACCCGATAGCAATCAGCCCCAGCATTTT CASSFRGPDSNQPQHF
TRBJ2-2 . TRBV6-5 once TGTGCCAGCAGTTGGTCCGGGAGAAACACCGGGGAGCTGTTTTTT CASSWSGRNTGELFF
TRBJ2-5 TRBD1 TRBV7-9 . TGTGCCAGCAGCGGCTGGATGACAGGGACAGAGACCCAGTACTTC CASSGWMTGTETQYF
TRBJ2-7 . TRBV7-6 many TGTGCCAGCAGCTTAGCTGCCGGCTACGAGCAGTACTTC CASSLAAGYEQYF
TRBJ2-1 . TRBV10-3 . TGTGCCACCGGGGCACAGGAAAATGAGCAGTTCTTC CATGAQENEQFF
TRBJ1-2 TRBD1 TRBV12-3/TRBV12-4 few TGTGCCAGCAGTTTAGGCGGACACAGGGGTGGAGGCTACACCTTC CASSLGGHRGGGYTF
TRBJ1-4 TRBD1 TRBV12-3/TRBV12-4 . TGTGCCAGCAGTTCACCCCTGAACAGGGGAAAACTGTTTTTT CASSSPLNRGKLFF
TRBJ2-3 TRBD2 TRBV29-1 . TGCAGCGTTGTTCGGGGGGTAGGGACAGATACGCAGTATTTT CSVVRGVGTDTQYF
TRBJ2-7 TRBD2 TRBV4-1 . TGCGCCAGCAGCCAAGATATCTCGGCGGGGGGGCTTGAGCAGTACTTC CASSQDISAGGLEQYF
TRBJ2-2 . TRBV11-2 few TGTGCCAGCAGCCCCCCCCGCCTAGCGTCTGCCGGGGAGCTGTTTTTT CASSPPRLASAGELFF
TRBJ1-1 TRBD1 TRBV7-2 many TGTGCCAGCAGCCTTGACAGGGGACCAAACACTGAAGCTTTCTTT CASSLDRGPNTEAFF
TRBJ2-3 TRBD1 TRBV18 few TGTGCCAGCTCACCGAGGGGGCCCCCCCTCACAGATACGCAGTATTTT CASSPRGPPLTDTQYF
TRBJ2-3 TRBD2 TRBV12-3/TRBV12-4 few TGTGCCAGCAGACCCTGGGGGGGGGGCACAGATACGCAGTATTTT CASRPWGGGTDTQYF
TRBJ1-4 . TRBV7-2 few TGTGCCAGCAGCGGGGGAGGGTTGCCTAATGAAAAACTGTTTTTT CASSGGGLPNEKLFF